This T cell receptor (beta chain) appears in the sequencing data of a study of cytomegalovirus exposure and HLA in healthy donors. Broader study findings: In vitro work confirmed that a few CMV-associated chains recognize CMV antigens. HLA-A and HLA-B allele assignments for most subjects were reportedly predicted accurately using TCR beta sequences. The study carried out a later analysis of TCR beta sequences. It associated around 17,000 of them with specific HLA alleles at a false discovery rate of 0.05.

PCR involved 60 Vbeta and 13 Jbeta primers. In the original processing: An analysis that came later counted approximately 76 million unique TCR beta chains, around 10 million shared. Produced via immunoSEQ multiplex PCR; TCRdb's table is partial and in-frame only. D and trimming were read from the DNA, whereas the V and J calls and clone size are those reported in that table. The data show 180,000 or so clones, about 85% seen once. Of note for this clone: Its cognate antigen is unknown.

There are 15 residues in the CDR3. V dropped 6 bases and J dropped 9; count of bases not matched to a gene: 14. Looked up from germline, CDR1 is SNHLY and CDR2 is FYNNEI. The source is a girl aged 5-17 years in good health and CMV-seropositive. The genes are TRBV2 and TRBJ1-5, with 7 bases lining up with TRBD1. The sequenced material came from PBMCs. The CDR3 region is CASRQQGSAVGPQHF. Here the CDR3 DNA reads TGTGCCAGCAGACAACAGGGGTCCGCGGTTGGGCCCCAGCATTTT.